This entry features one TCR beta chain sequence. The data belong to a study of blood T cell repertoires in COVID-19. Across the study: Acute and convalescent COVID-19 samples came from the United States, Italy and Spain.

Original handling: Cell counts per sample came from amplifying reference gene primers. Sequencing used immunoSEQ multiplex PCR; TCRdb keeps in-frame clones, though not all of them. That table is the source of V, J and clone size, and D and trimming were worked out from the DNA. Among 200,000 or so clones listed, roughly 80% were seen once. CDR1 and CDR2 from the germline V gene are SQVTM and ANQGSEA. The CDR3 totals 15 residues. V lost 2 bases to trimming and J lost 5 bases; unmatched junction nucleotides: 10. Material: peripheral blood. The rearrangement uses TRBV29-1 and TRBJ2-3, with 7 bases aligning to TRBD1. This clonotype originated in a woman aged 55-75 years who had recovered from COVID-19. The CDR3 region has the DNA TGCAGCGTTGAAAGCCACAGGGGTTCGGGAGATACGCAGTATTTT. Protein product: CSVESHRGSGDTQYF.